The present entry profiles one T cell receptor (beta chain) with its context. Its specificity is not known. This specimen comes from a study of cytomegalovirus exposure and HLA in healthy donors. The primer mix had 60 Vbeta and 13 Jbeta primers. TCRdb keeps only in-frame clones here, not all; method: immunoSEQ multiplex PCR. The sample yields fewer than 250,000 clones, 70% to 80% seen once. Losses at the gene ends were 6 bases for V and 8 bases for J; bases not matched to a gene: 10. Germline-derived CDR1 and CDR2 are SGDLS and YYNGEE. CDR3 length equals 14 residues. Broader study findings: Equally common other TCR beta chains were less clonally expanded than HLA-associated ones, a later analysis found. Differences between HLA loci emerged in a later analysis of TCR association rates, with DRB1 most and HLA-C fewest. The availability of immune exposure information extended only to CMV serostatus.

V gene TRBV9 combines with J gene TRBJ2-1, with 8 bases fitting TRBD2. Sequenced input: PBMCs. The TCR originated in a woman aged 50 to 65 in good health and CMV-seronegative. CDR3 region: CASTSREGFYEQFF. As DNA, the CDR3 is TGTGCCAGCACCTCCCGGGAGGGGTTTTATGAGCAGTTCTTC.